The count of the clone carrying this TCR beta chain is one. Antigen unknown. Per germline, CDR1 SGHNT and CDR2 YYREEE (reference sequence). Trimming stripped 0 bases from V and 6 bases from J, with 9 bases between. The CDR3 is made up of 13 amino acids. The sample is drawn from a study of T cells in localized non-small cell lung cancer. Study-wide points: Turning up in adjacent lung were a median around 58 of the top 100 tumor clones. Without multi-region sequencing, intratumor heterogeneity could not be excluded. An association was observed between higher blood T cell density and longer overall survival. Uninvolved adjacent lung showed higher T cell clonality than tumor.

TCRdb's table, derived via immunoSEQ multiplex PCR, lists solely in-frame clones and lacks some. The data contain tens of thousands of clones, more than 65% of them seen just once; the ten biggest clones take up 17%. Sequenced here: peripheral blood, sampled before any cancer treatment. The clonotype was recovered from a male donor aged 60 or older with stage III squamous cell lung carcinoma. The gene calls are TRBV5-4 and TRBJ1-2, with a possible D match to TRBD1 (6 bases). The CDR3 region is CASSLAGENGYTF. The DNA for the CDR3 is TGTGCCAGCAGCTTGGCAGGGGAAAATGGCTACACCTTC.